This entry describes one T cell receptor (beta chain). Patients were newly diagnosed with stage II-IVA oral cavity squamous cell carcinoma without prior systemic or radiation treatment. Analysis of PBMCs was direct, with no culture step. CDR1 SGHDT and CDR2 YYEEEE come from the germline V gene. The CDR3 runs to 11 residues. The ends were cut back, 1 base at V and 5 bases at J, with 2 bases in the middle. The sample comes from a study of neoadjuvant anti-PD-1 for oral cavity cancer. This table comes from immunoSEQ multiplex PCR, and its TCRdb copy is limited to in-frame clones, with some not included. This sample has tens of thousands of clones, with approximately 84% found just once.

This receptor was identified in a person between 40 and 85 years old with oral cavity squamous cell carcinoma. The specimen was PBMCs, collected before nivolumab (anti-PD-1) treatment. The rearrangement joins TRBV5-6 to TRBJ2-3; no clear D gene. The CDR3 DNA reads TGTGCCAGCAGCTTGCAAGATACGCAGTATTTT. Amino acid sequence: CASSLQDTQYF.